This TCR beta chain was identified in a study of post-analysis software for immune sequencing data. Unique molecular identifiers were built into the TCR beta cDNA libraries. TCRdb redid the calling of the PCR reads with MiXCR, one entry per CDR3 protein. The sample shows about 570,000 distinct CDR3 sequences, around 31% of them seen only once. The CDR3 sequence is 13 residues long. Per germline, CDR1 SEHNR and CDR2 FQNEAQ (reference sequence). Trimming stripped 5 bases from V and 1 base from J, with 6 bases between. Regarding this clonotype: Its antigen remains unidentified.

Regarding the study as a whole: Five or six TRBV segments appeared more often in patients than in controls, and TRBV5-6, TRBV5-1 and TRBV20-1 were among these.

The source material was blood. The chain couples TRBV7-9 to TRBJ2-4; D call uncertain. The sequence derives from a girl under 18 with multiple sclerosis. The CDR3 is CASSTGAKNIQYF. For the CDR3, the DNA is TGTGCCAGCAGCACGGGTGCCAAAAACATTCAGTACTTC.